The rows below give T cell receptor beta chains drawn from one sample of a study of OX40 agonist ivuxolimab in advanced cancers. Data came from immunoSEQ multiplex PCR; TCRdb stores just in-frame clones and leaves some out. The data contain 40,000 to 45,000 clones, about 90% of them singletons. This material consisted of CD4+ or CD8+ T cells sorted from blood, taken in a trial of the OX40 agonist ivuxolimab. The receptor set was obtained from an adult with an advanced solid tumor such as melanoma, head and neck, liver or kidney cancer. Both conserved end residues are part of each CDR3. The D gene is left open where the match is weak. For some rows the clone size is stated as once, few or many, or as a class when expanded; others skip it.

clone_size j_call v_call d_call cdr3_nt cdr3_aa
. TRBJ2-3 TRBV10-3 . TGTGCCATCAGTGAGCGGCAGGGGGGAGGTACAGATACGCAGTATTTT CAISERQGGGTDTQYF
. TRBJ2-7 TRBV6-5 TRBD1 TGTGCCAGCAGCCGGGACAGGAACTACGAGCAGTACTTC CASSRDRNYEQYF
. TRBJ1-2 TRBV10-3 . TGTGCCATCAGTGAAGGGGCGGAAGTTGGCTACACCTTC CAISEGAEVGYTF
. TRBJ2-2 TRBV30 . TGTGCCTGGAATCAATGGGGGGAGCTGTTTTTT CAWNQWGELFF
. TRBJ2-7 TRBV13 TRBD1 TGTGCCAGCAGCCGTCCGACAGGGCCAAGCTCCTACGAGCAGTACTTC CASSRPTGPSSYEQYF
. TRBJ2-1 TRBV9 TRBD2 TGTGCCAGCTGCCCCACCGGACTAGTGGGCAATGAGCAGTTCTTC CASCPTGLVGNEQFF
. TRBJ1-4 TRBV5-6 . TGTGCCAGCAGCTTGTGGGGAGAACTTCGGAAACTGTTTTTT CASSLWGELRKLFF
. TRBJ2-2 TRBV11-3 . TGTGCCAGCAGCTTAGAGGTCAACACCGGGGAGCTGTTTTTT CASSLEVNTGELFF
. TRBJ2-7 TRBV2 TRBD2 TGTGCCAGCCTGCGGGAGTTCCCCTACGAGCAGTACTTC CASLREFPYEQYF
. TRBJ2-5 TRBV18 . TGTGCCAGCTTAGCAGGGGACCGGGAGACCCAGTACTTC CASLAGDRETQYF
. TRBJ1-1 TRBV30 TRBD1 TGTGCCTGGAGGGGACAGGGGAAAGGAGGAACTGAAGCTTTCTTT CAWRGQGKGGTEAFF
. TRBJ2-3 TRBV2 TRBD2 TGTGCCAGCAGTGTACCAGCGGGAGTGCGTAGCACAGATACGCAGTATTTT CASSVPAGVRSTDTQYF
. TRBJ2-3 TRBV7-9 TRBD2 TGTGCCAGCAGCATCGGGACTAGCGGGAGCACAGATACGCAGTATTTT CASSIGTSGSTDTQYF
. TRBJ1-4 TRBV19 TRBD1 TGTGCCAGTAGTCCGACAGGGAATGAAAAACTGTTTTTT CASSPTGNEKLFF
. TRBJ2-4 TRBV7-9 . TGTGCCAGCAGCTTAGGGGTTACTAGCTCCGCCAAAAACATTCAGTACTTC CASSLGVTSSAKNIQYF
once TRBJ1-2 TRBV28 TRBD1 TGTGCCAGCAGTTTCCAGGGACAGGGAAGAGCAGGCTACACCTTC CASSFQGQGRAGYTF
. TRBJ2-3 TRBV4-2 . TGTGCCAGCAGCCTGGAGATCGGTAGCACAGATACGCAGTATTTT CASSLEIGSTDTQYF
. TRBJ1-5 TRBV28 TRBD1 TGTGCCAGCAGTTCAGCGGGACAGGGAGGCCAGCCCCAGCATTTT CASSSAGQGGQPQHF
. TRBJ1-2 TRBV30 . TGTGCCTGGAGACGCCCCCGAGGGGGGGCGAGAGATGGCTACACCTTC CAWRRPRGGARDGYTF
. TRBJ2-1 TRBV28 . TGTGCCAGCAGCCATGAGGCCCCCTATGAGCAGTTCTTC CASSHEAPYEQFF
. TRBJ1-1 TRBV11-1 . TGTGCCAGCAGCTTAAGGGGACAGAACACTGAAGCTTTCTTT CASSLRGQNTEAFF
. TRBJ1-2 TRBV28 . TGTGCCAGCAGTTTACCCCATCAGGGTGGCTACACCTTC CASSLPHQGGYTF
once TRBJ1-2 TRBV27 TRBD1 TGTGCCAGCAGTCCGTACTTGGACAGGGCCTATGGCTACACCTTC CASSPYLDRAYGYTF
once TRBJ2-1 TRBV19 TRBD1 TGTGCCAGTAGTATAGAGTCAGGGGGCCCCTACAATGAGCAGTTCTTC CASSIESGGPYNEQFF
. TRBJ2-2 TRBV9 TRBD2 TGTGCCAGCAGCTCAAGGGACTATTCGGCCGGGGAGCTGTTTTTT CASSSRDYSAGELFF
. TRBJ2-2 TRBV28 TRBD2 TGTGCCAGCAGTGGACTAGCGGGAGGGCCGAGCACCGGGGAGCTGTTTTTT CASSGLAGGPSTGELFF